Listed below are T cell receptor beta chains from one sample, sequenced in a study of tumor-infiltrating lymphocytes in primary liver carcinoma. TCRdb passed the multiplex PCR reads through MiXCR, listing each CDR3 protein once. In the table there are around 40,000 distinct CDR3 sequences, around 70% of which are singletons. Source material: liver tumor tissue from sampling region 2. The receptors derive from a man aged 40-49 years with primary liver carcinoma and hepatitis B virus infection. CDR3s leave out the opening cysteine and the closing phenylalanine or tryptophan. D genes are given only for firm matches. Clone sizes are given selectively: once, few, many, or a class where the clone is expanded.

V	D	size	J	CDR3
TRBV6-5	-	-	TRBJ2-7	ANSLGREQY
TRBV6-2/TRBV6-3	-	-	TRBJ2-3	GSSPPPPNTQY
TRBV29-1	TRBD1	many	TRBJ1-1	SVELRGRNTEAF
TRBV10-2	-	many	TRBJ1-5	ASSELDRGGNQPQH
TRBV6-1	-	-	TRBJ2-4	ASSGALFGVTNNIQY
TRBV29-1	-	once	TRBJ2-7	SAWTAQTSYEQY
TRBV29-1	-	medium-sized	TRBJ1-3	SVKFSGNTIY
TRBV6-2/TRBV6-3	-	-	TRBJ2-7	AIGYEVPYEQY
TRBV4-1	-	-	TRBJ1-1	ASSQSGGANTETF
TRBV28	-	-	TRBJ2-7	ASTPPGRSLYEQY
TRBV7-9	-	-	TRBJ1-6	TSSSGRQNSPLH
TRBV14	-	-	TRBJ1-2	ACSQGGHISGNT
TRBV7-2	-	-	TRBJ2-3	ASSSILERNTDTQY
TRBV11-2	-	-	TRBJ2-1	TSSLDRCWRFYNEQF
TRBV11-2	-	-	TRBJ2-1	ASSFSWPLDNELF
TRBV29-1	TRBD2	-	TRBJ2-7	SVLGGTSAISYEQY
TRBV2	TRBD1	-	TRBJ2-5	ASSDRVQETQY
TRBV5-4	-	-	TRBJ2-2	ASNVAQGGGSGELL
TRBV5-1	-	-	TRBJ2-5	ASSLAGAGGALQETQY
TRBV14	-	-	TRBJ2-3	ANSQDGEDTQY
TRBV6-5	-	-	TRBJ2-7	ASTRTLNRGEQH
TRBV7-3	-	many	TRBJ2-3	ASSLMGGPDTQY
TRBV7-9	-	-	TRBJ1-1	ASSPSGARGPQSESC
TRBV7-3	TRBD2	-	TRBJ2-3	ASSPRLAGGTDTQY
TRBV29-1	-	medium-sized	TRBJ2-4	SVLGGVKNIQY
TRBV7-2	-	few	TRBJ2-1	ASSLAGRGNEQF
TRBV29-1	-	-	TRBJ2-2	SVGDRTAAGKLF
TRBV28	-	many	TRBJ2-7	ASRASDRYEQY
TRBV12-3/TRBV12-4	-	-	TRBJ2-3	ASSRDQSFTDTQC
TRBV11-1	-	-	TRBJ2-1	ASSLASTSQYNEQF
TRBV11-1	-	-	TRBJ2-7	ASGGKRSYDQY
TRBV4-2	-	-	TRBJ2-5	ASSQGEVGEPQY
TRBV18	-	-	TRBJ2-7	ASSRLTGDEHY
TRBV9	TRBD2	many	TRBJ2-5	ASSVGAGAETQY
TRBV6-1	-	medium-sized	TRBJ2-7	ASTERSSYEQY
TRBV10-3	-	-	TRBJ1-6	AISGASGGVSNNSSLH
TRBV7-8	-	many	TRBJ2-4	ASSPLSSGLAKNIQY
TRBV4-2	-	once	TRBJ2-1	ASSQMTGGRDNEQF
TRBV6-2/TRBV6-3	-	-	TRBJ2-5	ASSLGRRQETQC
TRBV29-1	TRBD1	-	TRBJ2-5	SARGTGETQY
TRBV6-5	-	-	TRBJ1-2	ANFSGWNYGYT
TRBV4-1	-	once	TRBJ1-1	ASSHISGDTEAF
TRBV5-1	TRBD1	many	TRBJ2-7	ASSPRQGPQY
TRBV14	TRBD1	-	TRBJ2-1	ASSQEGQGTGYNEQS
TRBV5-5	-	-	TRBJ1-3	ASSTGTDIFSGNTIY
TRBV28	-	many	TRBJ2-3	ASSPGHYGRDTQY
TRBV19	-	-	TRBJ2-6	ASSIQEAGANVLT
TRBV5-1	TRBD2	many	TRBJ2-7	ASSLTSGRYEQY
TRBV7-6	TRBD2	few	TRBJ2-2	ASSPLPGLAGNTGELF
TRBV14	TRBD1	-	TRBJ1-2	ASSRTGRAGAYT